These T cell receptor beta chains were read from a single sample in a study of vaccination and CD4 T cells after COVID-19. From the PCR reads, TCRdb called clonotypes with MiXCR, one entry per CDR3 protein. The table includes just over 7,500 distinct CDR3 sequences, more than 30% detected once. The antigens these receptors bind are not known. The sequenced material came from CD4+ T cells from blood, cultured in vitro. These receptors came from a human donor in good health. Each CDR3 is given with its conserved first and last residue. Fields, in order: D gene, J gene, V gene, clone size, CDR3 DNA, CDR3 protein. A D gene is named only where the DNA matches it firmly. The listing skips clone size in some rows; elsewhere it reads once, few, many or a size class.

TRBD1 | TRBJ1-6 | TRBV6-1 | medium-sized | TGTGCCAGCACCTCGGCGTCCGGGACAGCTCCTTCACCCCTCCACTTT | CASTSASGTAPSPLHF
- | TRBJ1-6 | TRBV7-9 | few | TGTGCCAGCAGCTTTGACTTTCGTTCACCCCTCCACTTT | CASSFDFRSPLHF
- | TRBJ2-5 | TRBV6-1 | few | TGTGCCAGCAAGGGAGGGGGGGCTCAAGAGACCCAGTACTTC | CASKGGGAQETQYF
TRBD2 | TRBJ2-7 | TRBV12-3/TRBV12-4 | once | TGTGCCAGCAGCCTTGGGGGGGGACCCTACGAGCAGTACTTC | CASSLGGGPYEQYF
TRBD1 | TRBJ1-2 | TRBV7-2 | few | TGTGCCAGCAGCCGCGACAGGGCCGGTGGCTACACCTTC | CASSRDRAGGYTF
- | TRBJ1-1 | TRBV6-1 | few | TGTGCCAGCAGTGAACCACCGACAGGATTGAACACTGAAGCTTTCTTT | CASSEPPTGLNTEAFF
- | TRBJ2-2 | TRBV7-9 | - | TGTGCCAGCAGCTTATCGGTCGGGGAGCTGTTTTTT | CASSLSVGELFF
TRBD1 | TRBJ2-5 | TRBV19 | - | TGTGCCAGTAGTATAAGTTGGTCAGGGGGAGAGACCCAGTACTTC | CASSISWSGGETQYF
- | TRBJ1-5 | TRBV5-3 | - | TGTGCCAGAAGCGGTGATAATCAGCCCCAGCATTTT | CARSGDNQPQHF
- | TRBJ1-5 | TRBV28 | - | TGTGCCAGCAGTTTGCGGATCACAGGGCCTCAGCCCCAGCATTTT | CASSLRITGPQPQHF
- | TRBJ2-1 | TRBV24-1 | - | TGTGCCACCAGTGATTTGGTCGGGGGAGGCAATGAGCAGTTCTTC | CATSDLVGGGNEQFF
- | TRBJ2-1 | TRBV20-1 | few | TGCAGTGCTAGTAATCTAGGACCCCGGAGCGAGCAGTTCTTC | CSASNLGPRSEQFF
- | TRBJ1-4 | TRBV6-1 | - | TGTGCCAGCAGTGAACGGGTGAACGATGAAAAACTGTTTTTT | CASSERVNDEKLFF
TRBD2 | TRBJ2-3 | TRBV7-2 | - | TGTGCCAGCAGTTCTACAGAGGGACTAGCGGGAAATACGCAGTATTTT | CASSSTEGLAGNTQYF
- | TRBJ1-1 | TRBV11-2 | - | TGTGCCAGCAGCCGGACAACGAACACTGAAGCTTTCTTT | CASSRTTNTEAFF
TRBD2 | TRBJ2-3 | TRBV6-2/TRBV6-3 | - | TGTGCCAGCAGCCCGGGACTAGCGGGCGGTACGCAGTATTTT | CASSPGLAGGTQYF
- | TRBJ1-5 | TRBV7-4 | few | TGTGCCAGCAGCCAGAAGATGGAGGACCCCAGTCAGCCCCAGCATTTT | CASSQKMEDPSQPQHF
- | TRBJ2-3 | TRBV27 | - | TGTGCCAGCAGTTTTCGGGAGAGCCCCAATACGCAGTATTTT | CASSFRESPNTQYF
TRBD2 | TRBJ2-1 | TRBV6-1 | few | TGTGCCAGCAGTGAAGGGGTGACTAGCGGGAGGTGGAATGAGCAGTTCTTC | CASSEGVTSGRWNEQFF
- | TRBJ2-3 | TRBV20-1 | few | TGCAGTGCTTATTTCCCCGGGTCCCTGACGACGTATTTT | CSAYFPGSLTTYF
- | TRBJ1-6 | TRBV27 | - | TGTGCCAGCAGTTTAGGGAGGGGGGATAATTCACCCCTCCACTTT | CASSLGRGDNSPLHF
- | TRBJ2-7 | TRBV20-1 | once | TGCAGTGCTAGAGGGGGGGGGCCCTACGAGCAGTACTTC | CSARGGGPYEQYF
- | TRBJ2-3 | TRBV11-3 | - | TGTGCCAGCAGCTCACGCAGTCTCAGCACAGATACGCAGTATTTT | CASSSRSLSTDTQYF
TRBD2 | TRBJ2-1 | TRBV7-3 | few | TGTGCCAGCAGCTTACGGGGACAGGGAGGGACTAGCGGGAGGCTCTCCTACAATGAGCAGTTCTTC | CASSLRGQGGTSGRLSYNEQFF
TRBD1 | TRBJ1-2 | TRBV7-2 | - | TGTGCCAGCAGCTACCGGGACAGTATCGGCTACACCTTC | CASSYRDSIGYTF
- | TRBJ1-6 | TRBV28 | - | TGTGCCAGCAGTTTACGGCCAGCAAATTCACCCCTCCACTTT | CASSLRPANSPLHF
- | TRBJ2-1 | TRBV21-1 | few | TGTGCCAGCAGCAAAAGTAGCGGGCACAATGAGCAGTTCTTC | CASSKSSGHNEQFF
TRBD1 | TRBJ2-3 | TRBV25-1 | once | TGTGCCAGCAGTGACGATCCGGACAGGCGCACAGATACGCAGTATTTT | CASSDDPDRRTDTQYF
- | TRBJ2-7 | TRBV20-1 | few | TGCAGTGCTGTAGGGGCGAGGGGGGCCACTACGGCGCAGTACTTC | CSAVGARGATTAQYF
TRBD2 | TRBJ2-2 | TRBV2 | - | TGTGCCAGACAGACGGCTAGCGGGGCCAACACCGGGGAGCTGTTTTTT | CARQTASGANTGELFF
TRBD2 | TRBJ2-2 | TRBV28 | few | TGTGCCAGCATCTTCGTGGGAGGGTCTGCCGGGGAGCTGTTTTTT | CASIFVGGSAGELFF
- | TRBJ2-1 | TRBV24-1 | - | TGTGCCACCAGTGATTCGACGGCCTCCCGCAATGAGCAGTTCTTC | CATSDSTASRNEQFF
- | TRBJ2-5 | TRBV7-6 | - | TGTGCCAGCAGCTCCTTTGGGTCGGCGGCCCAGTACTTC | CASSSFGSAAQYF
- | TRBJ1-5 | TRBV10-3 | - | TGTGCCAGTAACAAGGACAATCAGCCCCAGCATTTT | CASNKDNQPQHF
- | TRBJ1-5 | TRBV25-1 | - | TGTGCCAGCAGCGCCTCGGGGAATCAGCCCCAGCATTTT | CASSASGNQPQHF
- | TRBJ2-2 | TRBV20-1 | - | TGCAGTGCTAGGGATCGGGGTAACCGCGTCGGGGAGCTGTTTTTT | CSARDRGNRVGELFF
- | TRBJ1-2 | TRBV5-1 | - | TGCGCCAGCAGCTTGGATCACTATGGCTACACCTTC | CASSLDHYGYTF
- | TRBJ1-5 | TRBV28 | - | TGTGCCAGCAGTTTAGGGGGGAATCGCAATCAGCCCCAGCATTTT | CASSLGGNRNQPQHF
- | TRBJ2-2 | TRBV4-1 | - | TGCGCCAGCAGCCAAGAGATGATACCGGGGGAGCTGTTTTTT | CASSQEMIPGELFF
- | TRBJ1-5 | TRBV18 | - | TGTGCCAGCTCGCTGAAAGCTACAGGGAATAGCAATCAGCCCCAGCATTTT | CASSLKATGNSNQPQHF
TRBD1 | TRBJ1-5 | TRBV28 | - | TGTGCCAGCAGGAAACAGGGGCAAGGCAATCAGCCCCAGCATTTT | CASRKQGQGNQPQHF
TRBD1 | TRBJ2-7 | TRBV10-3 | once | TGTGCCATCAGTGAGACCGGGACAGGGACCTACGAGCAGTACTTC | CAISETGTGTYEQYF